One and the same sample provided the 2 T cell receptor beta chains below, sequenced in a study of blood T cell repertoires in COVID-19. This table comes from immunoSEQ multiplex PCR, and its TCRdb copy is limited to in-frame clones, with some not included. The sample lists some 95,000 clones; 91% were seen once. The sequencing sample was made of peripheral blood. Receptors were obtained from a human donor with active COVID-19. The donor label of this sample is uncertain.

CDR3 amino acids: CASSQGGAARGYTF. CDR3 coding DNA: TGTGCCAGCAGTCAAGGGGGCGCGGCGAGGGGCTACACCTTC. The chain links TRBV28 to TRBJ1-2, with 7 positions matching TRBD1. The V and J ends lost 5 bases and 8 bases, in that order; junction bases with no gene match: 11. CDR1 MDHEN and CDR2 SYDVKM come from the germline V gene. CDR3 size: 14 residues.

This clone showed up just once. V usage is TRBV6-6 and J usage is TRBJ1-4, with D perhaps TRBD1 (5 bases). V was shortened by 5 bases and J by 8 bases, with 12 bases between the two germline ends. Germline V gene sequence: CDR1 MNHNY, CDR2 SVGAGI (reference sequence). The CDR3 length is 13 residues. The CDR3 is CASSPPTAEKLFF. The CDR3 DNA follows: TGTGCCAGCAGTCCGCCGACAGCCGAAAAACTGTTTTTT.